These 30 T cell receptor beta chains share one sample of origin, sequenced in a study of blood T cell repertoires in COVID-19. Using immunoSEQ multiplex PCR, the repertoire was profiled, and TCRdb retains in-frame clones only, with some absent. The table includes fewer than 300,000 clones, over 75% detected once. Sequenced material: PBMCs or T cells enriched from blood (not recorded which). All receptors derive from a woman younger than 45 who had recovered from COVID-19.

This rearrangement joins TRBV6-5 to TRBJ2-1, with 9 bases aligning to TRBD2. Trimming at V came to 5 bases and at J to 9 bases, leaving 5 bases not matched to a gene. The length of the CDR3 is 13 residues. From germline, CDR1 is MNHEY and CDR2 SVGAGI. The CDR3 loop is CASSLAAGGEQFF. As DNA, the CDR3 is TGTGCCAGCAGTCTCGCAGCGGGAGGTGAGCAGTTCTTC.

This CDR3 is CASSPIGGIAGRNTDTQYF. The DNA of the CDR3 is TGTGCCAGCAGTCCTATCGGCGGGATAGCGGGACGGAACACAGATACGCAGTATTTT. The rearrangement links TRBV27 to TRBJ2-3; 8 bases align to TRBD2. The V segment lost 5 bases and the J segment 2 bases; nucleotides outside the gene matches: 18. Germline V CDR1 and CDR2: MNHEY, SMNVEV (reference sequence). This CDR3 comprises 19 residues.

The chain combines TRBV14 with TRBJ2-7; TRBD1 matches at 9 bases. Trimming at V came to 1 base and at J to 2 bases, leaving 6 bases not matched to a gene. This CDR3 contains 16 residues. The germline gives CDR1 SGHDN, CDR2 FVKESK. CDR3 coding DNA: TGTGCCAGCAGCCAAGTCGGACAGGGGTTGGCCTACGAGCAGTACTTC. It codes for CASSQVGQGLAYEQYF.

This chain connects TRBV27 to TRBJ2-2; D is possibly TRBD2 (6 bases). Trimming pared 6 bases from V and 6 bases from J, leaving 17 bases between. Per the germline V gene, CDR1 is MNHEY and CDR2 is SMNVEV (reference sequence). This CDR3 region has 15 residues. For the CDR3, the DNA is TGTGCCAGCAGGCTGACTGGCGCGGGGTCCGGGGAGCTGTTTTTT. It codes for CASRLTGAGSGELFF.

The rearrangement joins TRBV19 to TRBJ1-1; TRBD1 is a possible D gene (6 bases). CDR1 and CDR2 from the germline V gene are LNHDA and SQIVND (reference sequence). The CDR3 runs 18 residues. Trimming shortened V by 3 bases and J by 3 bases, and 23 bases separated the two germline ends. The DNA of the CDR3 is TGTGCCAGTAGTATTAAGTTGGGGACAACCCCTTGGGACACTGAAGCTTTCTTT. Protein: CASSIKLGTTPWDTEAFF.

The chain has TRBV19 and TRBJ2-3; no definite D call. Germline CDR1 is LNHDA and CDR2 is SQIVND (reference sequence). Between the trimmed V and J ends, which lost 5 bases and 3 bases, there was a span of 9 bases. The CDR3 is 13 amino acids. The chain's CDR3 is CASSADNTDTQYF. The CDR3 nucleotides are TGTGCCAGTAGTGCAGATAATACAGATACGCAGTATTTT.

The rearrangement uses TRBV5-4 and TRBJ2-7; D is uncertain. The CDR3 has 14 residues. Trimming pared 1 base from V and 2 bases from J, leaving 10 bases between. In germline, CDR1 is SGHNT, CDR2 YYREEE (reference sequence). CDR3 loop: CASSLQQQPYEQYF. The CDR3 nucleotides read TGTGCCAGCAGCTTGCAACAGCAACCCTACGAGCAGTACTTC.

The chain uses TRBV9 and TRBJ2-5; 7 bases match TRBD2. CDR1 and CDR2 (germline): SGDLS, YYNGEE. The V gene end was trimmed by 1 base and the J gene end by 2 bases; junction bases not matched to a gene: 8. The CDR3 is made up of 16 amino acids. The chain's CDR3 is CASSVRGSPLQETQYF. The CDR3 DNA follows: TGTGCCAGCAGCGTACGCGGGAGTCCCCTACAAGAGACCCAGTACTTC.

This chain uses TRBV10-3 with TRBJ2-1; D may be TRBD1 (6 bases). CDR3 length equals 14 residues. Germline assignment: CDR1 ENHRY and CDR2 SYGVKD. Trimming cost V 6 bases and J 4 bases, with 13 bases left between them. CDR3 coding DNA: TGTGCCATCAGCGGACAGAATCAGTACAATGAGCAGTTCTTC. This gives the protein CAISGQNQYNEQFF.

This chain connects TRBV9 to TRBJ2-3, with D perhaps matching TRBD2 (5 bases). The CDR3 consists of 14 residues. V lost 6 bases to trimming and J lost 1 base, with 12 bases between them. The germline V gene encodes CDR1 SGDLS and CDR2 YYNGEE. The CDR3 reads CASKASSGTDTQYF. The CDR3 bases are TGTGCCAGCAAAGCTAGCTCCGGCACAGATACGCAGTATTTT. Full variable domain (outside the CDR3, taken from reference TRBV9 and TRBJ2-3): DSGVTQTPKHLITATGQRVTLRCSPRSGDLSVYWYQQSLDQGLQFLIQYYNGEERAKGNILERFSAQQFPDLHSELNLSSLELGDSALYFCASKASSGTDTQYFGPGTRLTVL.

This clone was recorded a few times. The chain joins TRBV27 to TRBJ2-1; 7 bases align to TRBD2. CDR1 is MNHEY, CDR2 SMNVEV, per germline (reference sequence). Trimming cost V 7 bases and J 4 bases; bases outside gene matches: 10. This CDR3 is built from 15 residues. CDR3 loop: CASIPGGSGYNEQFF. As DNA, the CDR3 is TGTGCCAGCATTCCGGGCGGGAGTGGGTACAATGAGCAGTTCTTC.

This clone was counted a single time. The chain has TRBV7-2 and TRBJ1-5; the D is unclear. Germline lookup yields CDR1 SGHTA and CDR2 FQGNSA. CDR3 size: 12 residues. Trimming left V 2 bases short and J 13 bases short, with 12 bases between. In DNA form, the CDR3 reads TGTGCCAGCAGCTTATATGGAGGGATACAGCATTTT. This codes for CASSLYGGIQHF.

The rearrangement links TRBV7-9 to TRBJ1-2, with 10 positions matching TRBD1. This CDR3 spans 17 amino acids. Germline-derived CDR1 and CDR2 are SEHNR and FQNEAQ (reference sequence). The V gene end was trimmed by 0 bases and the J gene end by 4 bases; junction bases not matched to a gene: 8. The CDR3 DNA follows: TGTGCCAGCAGCTTAGCTGGGGGACAGGGGAGAATCTATGGCTACACCTTC. Translating it yields CASSLAGGQGRIYGYTF.

The chain joins TRBV7-9 to TRBJ2-7; D is uncertain. The CDR3 has 15 amino acids. Trimming stripped 1 base from V and 0 bases from J, with 10 bases between. Germline CDR1 SEHNR, CDR2 FQNEAQ (reference sequence). In DNA, the CDR3 is TGTGCCAGCAGCTTAGGCGCCGGGTTCTCCTACGAGCAGTACTTC. The encoded protein is CASSLGAGFSYEQYF.

This rearrangement joins TRBV27 to TRBJ2-3, with D uncertain. Germline loops: CDR1 MNHEY, CDR2 SMNVEV (reference sequence). CDR3 size: 15 residues. The V and J ends lost 3 bases and 2 bases respectively, with 12 bases between them. CDR3 protein: CASSFFGDSTDTQYF. The DNA of the CDR3 is TGTGCCAGCAGTTTTTTCGGCGACTCCACAGATACGCAGTATTTT.

This chain's CDR3 is CASSSGDRNYPMNTEAFF. The CDR3 nucleotides read TGCGCCAGCAGCTCCGGAGACAGAAATTACCCCATGAACACTGAAGCTTTCTTT. The chain combines TRBV5-1 with TRBJ1-1; tentatively, D is TRBD1 (5 bases). The germline V gene encodes CDR1 SGHRS and CDR2 YFSETQ. The CDR3 is made up of 18 amino acids. The ends were cut back, 3 bases at V and 0 bases at J, with 21 bases in the middle.

The J gene is TRBJ1-4, the V gene TRBV19, with D possibly matching TRBD1 (6 bases). Trimming left V 3 bases short and J 5 bases short, with 16 bases between. This CDR3 spans 16 amino acids. CDR1 LNHDA and CDR2 SQIVND come from the germline V gene (reference sequence). CDR3 amino acids: CASSIQRGQGNEKLFF. The CDR3 DNA reads as TGTGCCAGTAGTATTCAGCGGGGCCAGGGGAATGAAAAACTGTTTTTT.

J is TRBJ2-2 and V is TRBV28, with TRBD1 identical over 11 bases. V was clipped by 3 bases and J by 5 bases; unmatched bases: 2. The CDR3 loop spans 15 amino acids. Germline lookup yields CDR1 MDHEN and CDR2 SYDVKM. The CDR3 DNA follows: TGTGCCAGCAGTTTGGACAGGGGGCTAACCGGGGAGCTGTTTTTT. Translating gives CASSLDRGLTGELFF.

This rearrangement joins TRBV2 to TRBJ2-5, with D maybe TRBD2 (5 bases). Germline-derived CDR1 and CDR2 are SNHLY and FYNNEI. CDR3 length: 15 residues. V dropped 0 bases and J dropped 4 bases, with 12 bases sitting between them. CDR3 coding DNA: TGTGCCAGCAGTGAAGCGGGAGTAGCACGAGAGACCCAGTACTTC. Translating it yields CASSEAGVARETQYF. Based on the CDR3 plus reference TRBV2 and TRBJ2-5, the full variable domain is EPEVTQTPSHQVTQMGQEVILRCVPISNHLYFYWYRQILGQKVEFLVSFYNNEISEKSEIFDDQFSVERPDGSNFTLKIRSTKLEDSAMYFCASSEAGVARETQYFGPGTRLLVL.

This chain uses TRBV19 with TRBJ1-1; D unclear. This CDR3 is 14 amino acids long. Trimming removed 4 bases at V and 10 bases at J, with 19 bases between. The germline CDR1 and CDR2 sequences are LNHDA and SQIVND (reference sequence). CDR3 loop: CASSTYLGEFAAFF. The CDR3, as DNA: TGTGCCAGTAGTACATACCTCGGGGAGTTCGCAGCTTTCTTT. Looking up the rest from reference TRBV19 and TRBJ1-1 gives the full variable domain: DGGITQSPKYLFRKEGQNVTLSCEQNLNHDAMYWYRQDPGQGLRLIYYSQIVNDFQKGDIAEGYSVSREKKESFPLTVTSAQKNPTAFYLCASSTYLGEFAAFFGQGTRLTVV.

The V gene is TRBV2, the J gene TRBJ1-6; 9 nucleotides align to TRBD1. The V segment lost 7 bases and the J segment 4 bases; nucleotides outside the gene matches: 5. Looked up from germline, CDR1 is SNHLY and CDR2 is FYNNEI. This CDR3 is built from 15 residues. Here the CDR3 reads CASIGTGNYNSPLHF. The CDR3, as DNA: TGTGCCAGCATTGGGACAGGGAATTATAATTCACCCCTCCACTTT.

This chain links TRBV4-2 with TRBJ1-1; TRBD1 matches at 8 bases. Trimming at V came to 2 bases and at J to 6 bases, leaving 2 bases not matched to a gene. Germline V gene sequence: CDR1 LGHNA, CDR2 YNFKEQ. This CDR3 is 13 amino acids long. Here the CDR3 DNA reads TGTGCCAGCAGCCAAACGGACAGGGCTGAAGCTTTCTTT. Translating it yields CASSQTDRAEAFF.

The rearrangement joins TRBV28 to TRBJ1-5; D unclear. This CDR3 has 12 residues. Deletions cut 5 bases from V and 5 bases from J, with 7 bases between. CDR1 and CDR2 (germline): MDHEN, SYDVKM. The CDR3: CASSIPDQPQHF. The CDR3 DNA follows: TGTGCCAGCAGTATTCCAGATCAGCCCCAGCATTTT.

The V gene is TRBV10-1, the J gene TRBJ2-3; 9 nucleotides match TRBD2. V lost 2 bases and J lost 2; bases outside the gene matches: 5. Germline values: CDR1 WNHNN, CDR2 SYGVQD (reference sequence). The CDR3 loop spans 16 amino acids. CDR3 nucleotides: TGCGCCAGCAGTGAGCCAGCGGGAGGCGACACAGATACGCAGTATTTT. This sequence encodes CASSEPAGGDTDTQYF.

The genes are TRBV11-2 and TRBJ2-3, with D possibly being TRBD2 (7 bases). The CDR3 is 14 amino acids. Per the germline V gene, CDR1 is SGHAT and CDR2 is FQNNGV. Trimming took off 3 bases at V and 3 bases at J, with 10 bases between the two ends. The CDR3 sequence is CASSFGGRTDTQYF. Written as DNA, the CDR3 is TGTGCCAGCAGCTTCGGGGGGCGGACAGATACGCAGTATTTT.

This chain joins TRBV15 and TRBJ1-2; 7 bases map to TRBD1. The V gene's germline CDR1 is LNHNV and CDR2 YYDKDF (reference sequence). The junction had 16 bases not matched to a gene; V was cut back by 5 bases and J by 4 bases. This CDR3 contains 17 residues. The CDR3 region is CATSGYQDRTTSYGYTF. The CDR3 bases are TGTGCCACCAGCGGATATCAGGACAGGACTACCTCCTATGGCTACACCTTC.

The rearrangement links TRBV28 to TRBJ1-3; D is unclear. Between the trimmed V and J ends, which lost 2 bases and 0 bases, there was a span of 14 bases. The CDR3 sequence is 17 residues long. Germline CDR1 and CDR2: MDHEN and SYDVKM. CDR3 sequence reads: CASSLDWGASSGNTIYF. The CDR3, as DNA: TGTGCCAGCAGTTTAGATTGGGGAGCGAGCTCTGGAAACACCATATATTTT.

V is TRBV15 and J is TRBJ1-1, with D perhaps matching TRBD1 (5 bases). The CDR3 loop spans 17 amino acids. Germline V gives CDR1 LNHNV, CDR2 YYDKDF (reference sequence). The V end lost 0 bases, the J end lost 2 bases, and 16 bases lay between the germline ends. DNA of the CDR3: TGTGCCACCAGCAGAGATTGGATTGACAGAAATAACACTGAAGCTTTCTTT. Its protein product is CATSRDWIDRNNTEAFF.

The V gene is TRBV29-1, the J gene TRBJ1-2; TRBD1 aligns across 12 bases. Germline V CDR1 and CDR2: SQVTM, ANQGSEA. CDR3 length equals 13 residues. V was pared by 6 bases and J by 14 bases, with 13 bases of the junction left unmatched. CDR3 DNA sequence: TGCAGCGTGAACCCGGGACAGGGGGCGCTGGGTACCTTC. It is translated as CSVNPGQGALGTF.

The J gene is TRBJ2-7, the V gene TRBV11-2; 10 bases fit TRBD2. The CDR3 contains 20 residues. Looked up from germline, CDR1 is SGHAT and CDR2 is FQNNGV. V trimming: 0 bases; J trimming: 7 bases; junction bases outside the gene matches: 21. The CDR3 here is CASSLEPPGLAPNSRREQYF. The DNA for the CDR3 is TGTGCCAGCAGCTTAGAGCCCCCGGGACTAGCGCCTAATTCCCGCCGGGAGCAGTACTTC.